The sequence of this T cell receptor (beta chain) was determined in a study of STAT5B mutations in CD4+ large granular lymphocyte leukemia. After removal of 2 bases from V and 7 bases from J, the junction contained 11 bases not matched to a gene. The CDR3 contains 17 residues. The germline CDR1 and CDR2 sequences are MNHNS and SASEGT. Sequencing used immunoSEQ multiplex PCR; TCRdb keeps in-frame clones, though not all of them. In the table there are tens of thousands of clones, about three quarters of which are singletons. V usage is TRBV6-1 and J usage is TRBJ2-1; TRBD2 aligns across 10 bases. The sequence was obtained from a human donor in good health. The material sequenced was CD4+ T cells from blood buffy coats. Written as DNA, the CDR3 is TGTGCCAGCAGTGAACGTCCCGTCAGCGGGGGGGGAAATGAGCAGTTCTTC. Residues: CASSERPVSGGGNEQFF.